This TCR beta chain derives from a study of T-cell memory formation after mild COVID-19 (TCRdb year 2021). At the level of the whole study: TCR sequence clusters from the two donors were largely donor specific. T-cell clones expanding and contracting after mild COVID-19 in a couple of donors were tracked by longitudinal TCRalpha and TCRbeta repertoire sequencing. Two young, previously healthy adult volunteers, one female and one male, were included in the cohort. What the authors observed across the whole study: Contracting CD4+ clones turned up mainly in the CM and EM memory subsets, whereas EMRA was where CD8+ clones were enriched. Clones contracting from day 15 to 85 had balanced CD4/CD8 phenotypes, while a second wave expanding from day 15 to 37 was biased towards CD4+. Only a couple of mild cases were covered in the study, and larger cohorts including severe cases with pre-infection samples were considered necessary. Whether the second-wave clones peaking on day 37 were SARS-CoV-2 specific was not confirmed. Some responding clones were detected in pre-infection memory, which suggested that pre-existing cross-reactive memory T cells had joined the SARS-CoV-2 response.

This clonotype has just a few counts. The target of this receptor is not known. The sample holds no much larger clone one base away, and base qualities are not on file. The sequencer listed for this sample is Illumina NovaSeq 6000. cDNA libraries for TCRalpha and TCRbeta were prepared by 5'RACE using constant-segment primers, with sample barcodes and unique molecular identifiers added. RNA was extracted from every sample with Trizol reagent. Library amplification was performed in two PCR steps, and a second sample barcode and Illumina TruSeq adapters were introduced in the second step. Sequencing of libraries was performed on an Illumina NovaSeq with 2 x 150 bp paired-end reads. Per the original workflow: With migec v1.2.7, reads were demultiplexed and then collapsed into UMI-guided consensus sequences. Using mixcr v2.1.11, UMI consensuses were aligned to TRA and TRB V and J templates and then assembled into clonotypes. A clonotype was counted as expanded or contracted only if both edgeR and NoisET called the change significant, with noise models trained on biological replicates. For edgeR calls, a false discovery rate-adjusted p below 0.01 and a log2 fold-change threshold of 1 were applied. PCA with hierarchical clustering of max-normalized trajectories of the 1000 most abundant clonotypes was used as exploratory dynamics analysis. Separately sequenced CD4+ and CD8+ repertoires were used to assign a CD4 or CD8 phenotype to each responding clone. TCRdb took the public reads, trimmed them with fastp at Q25, ran MiXCR for clone calling and kept in-frame beta chains. Merged by CDR3 protein, the rows form single entries marked with the most common genes and DNA. The V and J calls and clone size are TCRdb's, not the authors'. The sample table shows approximately 340,000 distinct CDR3 sequences, and approximately 15% are seen once. About 22% of the sample is in the top ten clones.

V and J are truncated by 5 bases and 6 bases respectively, leaving an intervening sequence of 16 bases. The CDR3 has 14 amino acids, counting the end cysteine and phenylalanine. Only the CDR3 DNA is retained, 42 bases long and in frame from the first base. The CDR1 and CDR2 encoded by the germline V gene (reference sequence) are SEHNR and FQNEAQ. Ficoll-Paque density gradient centrifugation was the method used to isolate PBMCs. This chain joins TRBV7-9 to TRBJ1-2; no D gene is confidently identified. The sequence was obtained from a man between 18 and 35 years old who had mild COVID-19 (a few samples of this study predate the infection). The sample titles of this study are shuffled in the database, so cell type and time point are left out; the donor was told from shared clones. Material for sequencing was PBMCs or a T cell subset sorted from them (not recorded which). The nucleotide sequence is TGTGCCAGCAGCCCCCAGATGCGGGGAAATGGCTACACCTTC. It specifies CASSPQMRGNGYTF.